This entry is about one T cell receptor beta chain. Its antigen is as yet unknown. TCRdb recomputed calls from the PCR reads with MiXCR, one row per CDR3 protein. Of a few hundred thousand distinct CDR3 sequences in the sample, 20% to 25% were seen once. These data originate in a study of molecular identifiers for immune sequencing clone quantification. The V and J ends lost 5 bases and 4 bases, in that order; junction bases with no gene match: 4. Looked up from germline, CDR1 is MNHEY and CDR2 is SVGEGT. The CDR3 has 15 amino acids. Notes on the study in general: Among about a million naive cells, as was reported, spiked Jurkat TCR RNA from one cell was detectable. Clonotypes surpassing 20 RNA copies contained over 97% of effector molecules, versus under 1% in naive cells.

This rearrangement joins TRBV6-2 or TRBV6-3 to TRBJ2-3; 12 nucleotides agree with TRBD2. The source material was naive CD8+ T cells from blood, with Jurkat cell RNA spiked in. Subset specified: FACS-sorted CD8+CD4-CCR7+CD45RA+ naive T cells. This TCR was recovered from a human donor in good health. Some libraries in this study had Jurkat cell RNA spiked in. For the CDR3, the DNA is TGTGCCAGCAGTCGGACTAGCGGGATTGCAGATACGCAGTATTTT. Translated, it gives CASSRTSGIADTQYF.